Below are 8 T cell receptor beta chains sequenced from a single sample in a study of T cell responses to AZD1222 COVID-19 vaccine. Using immunoSEQ multiplex PCR, the repertoire was profiled, and TCRdb retains in-frame clones only, with some absent. The sample carries some 120,000 clones, roughly nine tenths recorded once. The source was peripheral blood, collected 28 days after the second AZD1222 dose. These receptors originate from an adult who received the AZD1222 COVID-19 vaccine.

This clone came up once. The J gene is TRBJ2-1, the V gene TRBV6-2 or TRBV6-3; D unclear. CDR3 size: 12 residues. The V gene lost 5 bases and the J gene lost 10 bases, with 12 bases spanning the gap. Looked up from germline, CDR1 is MNHEY and CDR2 is SVGEGT. CDR3 protein: CASSPRVDEQFF. The DNA of the CDR3 is TGTGCCAGCAGTCCCCGGGTAGACGAGCAGTTCTTC.

This chain uses TRBV19 with TRBJ1-5; weak D call: TRBD1 (5 bases). This CDR3 comprises 14 residues. CDR1 is LNHDA and CDR2 is SQIVND in the germline V gene (reference sequence). Trimming stripped 3 bases from V and 5 bases from J, with 11 bases between. The CDR3 is CASSIMGGDQPQHF. The CDR3 DNA sequence: TGTGCCAGTAGTATTATGGGGGGAGATCAGCCCCAGCATTTT.

V is TRBV19 and J is TRBJ2-3; possibly TRBD2 for D (6 bases). This CDR3 is built from 12 residues. The germline V and J ends were trimmed by 10 bases and 2 bases, with 10 bases remaining between them. In germline, CDR1 is LNHDA, CDR2 SQIVND (reference sequence). The DNA of the CDR3 is TGTGCCACAAGGGACTTCACAGATACGCAGTATTTT. Protein sequence: CATRDFTDTQYF.

This sequence joins TRBV2 and TRBJ2-1, with unresolved D. The CDR3 length is 10 residues. The germline V gene encodes CDR1 SNHLY and CDR2 FYNNEI. Trimming shortened V by 6 bases and J by 14 bases, and 11 bases separated the two germline ends. The CDR3 protein is CASRGSQKFF. The CDR3 DNA reads TGTGCCAGCAGGGGGTCGCAAAAGTTCTTC. Supplemented by reference TRBV2 and TRBJ2-1, the full variable domain reads EPEVTQTPSHQVTQMGQEVILRCVPISNHLYFYWYRQILGQKVEFLVSFYNNEISEKSEIFDDQFSVERPDGSNFTLKIRSTKLEDSAMYFCASRGSQKFFGPGTRLTVL.

The V and J genes are TRBV5-4 and TRBJ2-1; D is possibly TRBD1 (5 bases). Germline CDR1 is SGHNT and CDR2 is YYREEE (reference sequence). Trimming took off 5 bases at V and 4 bases at J, with 10 bases between the two ends. The length of the CDR3 is 13 residues. The CDR3 protein is CASRSDSYNEQFF. CDR3 in DNA: TGTGCCAGCAGATCAGACAGTTACAATGAGCAGTTCTTC. Drawing the rest from reference TRBV5-4 and TRBJ2-1, the complete variable domain is ETGVTQSPTHLIKTRGQQVTLRCSSQSGHNTVSWYQQALGQGPQFIFQYYREEENGRGNFPPRFSGLQFPNYSSELNVNALELDDSALYLCASRSDSYNEQFFGPGTRLTVL.

The rearrangement uses TRBV27 and TRBJ2-1; TRBD1 matches 8 bases. The junction had 6 bases not matched to a gene; V was cut back by 7 bases and J by 7 bases. Germline values: CDR1 MNHEY, CDR2 SMNVEV (reference sequence). The CDR3 loop spans 13 amino acids. For the CDR3, the DNA is TGTGCCAGCAAATACAGGGACAGGAATGAGCAGTTCTTC. It specifies CASKYRDRNEQFF.

This clone was seen just once. This CDR3 reads CASSLSRGRWGNTEAFF. As DNA, the CDR3 is TGTGCCAGCAGTTTATCTCGGGGACGTTGGGGGAACACTGAAGCTTTCTTT. The chain couples TRBV27 to TRBJ1-1, with a weak D call TRBD1 (5 bases). The germline V and J ends were trimmed by 0 bases and 1 base, with 15 bases remaining between them. The CDR3 contains 17 residues. The germline CDR1 and CDR2 sequences are MNHEY and SMNVEV (reference sequence).

The chain combines TRBV7-2 with TRBJ1-6, with D possibly matching TRBD1 (6 bases). Germline CDR1 is SGHTA and CDR2 is FQGNSA. Deletions cut 1 base from V and 3 bases from J, with 16 bases between. The CDR3 is 18 amino acids. Here the CDR3 reads CASSLEATDSFYNSPLHF. In DNA form, the CDR3 reads TGTGCCAGCAGCTTAGAAGCAACGGACAGCTTCTATAATTCACCCCTCCACTTT.